The subject of this entry is one TCR beta chain. This entry comes from a study of blood T cell repertoires in COVID-19. How the authors handled the data: Amplification of reference gene primers was used by the study to estimate nucleated cell counts. The method was immunoSEQ multiplex PCR; TCRdb's version includes in-frame clones alone and lacks a portion of them. D and trimming were read from the DNA, whereas the V and J calls and clone size are those reported in that table. This table has about 170,000 clones, around 87% appearing once. The CDR3 has 18 residues. CDR1 SGHTA and CDR2 FQGNSA come from the germline V gene. Germline trimming cut 0 bases from V and 3 bases from J; bases unmatched to any gene: 9.

The V call is TRBV7-2, the J call TRBJ1-5, with TRBD1 identical over 9 bases. The receptor comes from a woman older than 75 with COVID-19, enrolled during active disease. Sequencing was done on a sample of peripheral blood. Here the CDR3 reads CASSLAGRTGVLNQPQHF. CDR3 coding DNA: TGTGCCAGCAGCTTAGCAGGTCGGACAGGGGTCCTCAATCAGCCCCAGCATTTT.